The 3 T cell receptor beta chains below were found in one sample sequenced in a study of beta chain features in type 1 diabetes. Study results and limitations: The study found moderately but significantly shorter TCRB CDR3s in all four CD4+ subsets of Type 1 diabetes patients.

Investigators reverse transcribed all isolated RNA, so they sequenced expressed TCRB transcripts. Clones were sequenced by immunoSEQ multiplex PCR, and TCRdb holds only the in-frame ones, with some missing. The sample carries 600,000 to 700,000 clones, 9.5% to 15% recorded once. These receptors are not linked to any known antigen. Specimen: naive CD4+ T cells from blood. Receptors were obtained from a young man with type 1 diabetes.

Regarding this clone: Other DNA sequences in this sample translate to the same CDR3. The chain joins TRBV9 to TRBJ1-1; D uncertain. The CDR3 length is 14 residues. The V end was cut by 0 bases, the J end by 0 bases, with 6 bases between. Per germline, CDR1 SGDLS and CDR2 YYNGEE. The CDR3 sequence: CASSVAPVNTEAFF. CDR3 coding DNA: TGTGCCAGCAGCGTAGCTCCGGTGAACACTGAAGCTTTCTTT.

This clone was observed a handful of times. This chain connects TRBV4-1 to TRBJ2-6, with TRBD1 matching 10 bases. In germline, CDR1 is MGHRA, CDR2 YSYEKL. With 2 bases clipped from V and 1 base from J, the junction kept 8 bases outside the gene matches. This CDR3 region has 19 residues. CDR3 sequence: CASSQFMTGGASGANVLTF. The CDR3, as DNA: TGCGCCAGCAGCCAATTTATGACAGGGGGCGCATCTGGGGCCAACGTCCTGACTTTC.

The V and J genes are TRBV2 and TRBJ2-5; D call uncertain. The germline gives CDR1 SNHLY, CDR2 FYNNEI. The ends were cut back, 6 bases at V and 5 bases at J, with 13 bases in the middle. The CDR3 spans 13 residues. CDR3 sequence: CASRSDHGETQYF. For the CDR3, the DNA is TGTGCCAGCAGGTCGGACCACGGGGAGACCCAGTACTTC.